Below, 2 T cell receptor beta chains from the same sample are listed, as sequenced in a study of blood T cells in healthy people across ages. With a J-beta primer mix and a sample-barcoded 5' primer, a second PCR ran about 6 to 11 cycles. TCRdb fed the 5' RACE reads into MiXCR, producing one record per CDR3 protein. This table has roughly 800,000 distinct CDR3 sequences, around 36% appearing once. What was sequenced was blood. These receptors originate from a young man in good health.

The CDR3 DNA is TGCGCCAGCAGCCAAGATGAAGGTCCCGAGCAGTACTTC. Amino acids: CASSQDEGPEQYF. The V gene is TRBV4-1, the J gene TRBJ2-7, with D hard to call. Trimming cost V 0 bases and J 6 bases, with 9 bases left between them. Germline CDR1 and CDR2: MGHRA and YSYEKL. The CDR3 sequence is 13 residues long.

This clonotype was found many times. The rearrangement joins TRBV4-3 to TRBJ2-1; TRBD2 matches 7 bases. This CDR3 is 16 amino acids long. From germline, CDR1 is LGHNA and CDR2 YSLEER. The junction had 9 bases not matched to a gene; V was cut back by 2 bases and J by 5 bases. CDR3 in amino acids: CASSQPGLQTDNEQFF. In DNA form, the CDR3 reads TGCGCCAGCAGCCAACCGGGACTACAAACTGACAATGAGCAGTTCTTC.